At least ten counts were recorded for the clone carrying this TCR beta chain. The sample comes from a study of T cells in Graves' hyperthyroidism and ophthalmopathy. RNA transcripts served as the template for amplifying TCR beta CDR3 regions. First-round RT-PCR of the TCR CDR3 relied on the HTBI primer set. TCRdb re-derived calls from the multiplex PCR reads in MiXCR, one entry per CDR3 protein. The table lists 620,000 or so distinct CDR3 sequences, roughly 15% of them singletons, with under 15% in the top ten. After removal of 6 bases from V and 2 bases from J, the junction contained 9 bases not matched to a gene. The CDR3 consists of 15 residues.

The specimen was blood. The chain has TRBV12-3 or TRBV12-4 and TRBJ2-7, with TRBD1 matching 8 bases. This TCR was sampled from a woman between 45 and 60 years old with Graves' ophthalmopathy. The CDR3, as DNA: TGTGCCAGCAGCCGTCAGACAGGGGTGACCTACGAGCAGTACTTC. Amino acid sequence: CASSRQTGVTYEQYF.